Listed below are T cell receptor beta chains from one sample, sequenced in a study. TCRdb redid the calling of the multiplex PCR reads with MiXCR, one entry per CDR3 protein. The sample has under 900 distinct CDR3 sequences; roughly 3% are singletons. The sample comprised naive CD4+ T cells sorted from blood. These receptors were obtained from a female donor with breast cancer. CDR3s include the opening cysteine and the closing phenylalanine or tryptophan. Each record gives: D gene, V gene, J gene, clone size, CDR3 DNA, CDR3 protein. D genes are given only for firm matches. Size is stated as once, few, many, or a class for an expanded clone.

-,TRBV12-3/TRBV12-4,TRBJ1-2,large,TGTGCCAGCAGCCCCGTTCCGAACTATGGCTACACCTTC,CASSPVPNYGYTF
-,TRBV12-3/TRBV12-4,TRBJ1-2,medium-sized,TGTGCCAGCAGTCCCGGGGAGAGGGGCTATGGCTACACCTTC,CASSPGERGYGYTF
-,TRBV12-3/TRBV12-4,TRBJ1-2,large,TGTGCCAGCAGTCTAGGTTATCTTAACTATGGCTACACCTTC,CASSLGYLNYGYTF
-,TRBV12-3/TRBV12-4,TRBJ1-2,medium-sized,TGTGCCAGCACACCGGGACCACAGACTGAACGGGGTCCCAGGAGATACGGCTACACCTTC,CASTPGPQTERGPRRYGYTF
TRBD1,TRBV12-3/TRBV12-4,TRBJ1-2,large,TGTGCCAGCGGATGGCCTATGACAGGGGATGGCTACACCTTC,CASGWPMTGDGYTF
-,TRBV12-3/TRBV12-4,TRBJ1-2,many,TGTGCCAGCAGTTTAGGAAACAGGAGGGACGGCTACACCTTC,CASSLGNRRDGYTF
-,TRBV12-3/TRBV12-4,TRBJ1-2,large,TGTGCCAGCAGTTTAGTAGGCAGCTCGAGGTCCTATGGCTACACCTTC,CASSLVGSSRSYGYTF
TRBD1,TRBV12-3/TRBV12-4,TRBJ1-2,large,TGTGCCAGCAGTGTGGACAGGGGAAAGAGTGGCTACACCTTC,CASSVDRGKSGYTF
TRBD1,TRBV12-3/TRBV12-4,TRBJ1-2,large,TGTGCCAGCAGTTCCTCCGGGACAGACTGGGGCTACACCTTC,CASSSSGTDWGYTF
-,TRBV12-3/TRBV12-4,TRBJ1-2,medium-sized,TGTGCCAGCAGTGACACACAGGCACCTCACTATGGCTACACCTTC,CASSDTQAPHYGYTF
-,TRBV12-3/TRBV12-4,TRBJ1-2,large,TGTGCCAGCAGCCCGGACAGCTATGGCTACACCTTC,CASSPDSYGYTF
TRBD1,TRBV12-3/TRBV12-4,TRBJ1-2,many,TGTGCCAGCACCATGGACAGGGTAGATGCGGGCGGCTACACCTTC,CASTMDRVDAGGYTF
-,TRBV12-3/TRBV12-4,TRBJ1-2,medium-sized,TGTGCCAGCAGTTTAGGGGCGGGCCAATATGGCTACACCTTC,CASSLGAGQYGYTF
-,TRBV12-3/TRBV12-4,TRBJ1-2,few,TGTGCCAGCCCGACCAGGGCAGGGCTGAACTATGGCTACACCTTC,CASPTRAGLNYGYTF
-,TRBV12-3/TRBV12-4,TRBJ1-2,medium-sized,TGTGCCAGCAGCACTACAGGAACCCTCAACTATGGCTACACCTTC,CASSTTGTLNYGYTF
TRBD1,TRBV12-3/TRBV12-4,TRBJ1-2,large,TGTGCCAGCAGTTTACGGGACAGCGATGGCTACACCTTC,CASSLRDSDGYTF
-,TRBV12-3/TRBV12-4,TRBJ1-2,medium-sized,TGTGCCAGCAGTCGATTTCAGGGGTCGTCCGACTATGGCTACACCTTC,CASSRFQGSSDYGYTF
-,TRBV12-3/TRBV12-4,TRBJ1-2,medium-sized,TGTGCCAGCAGCACCGATGCTGCTAACTATGGCTACACCTTC,CASSTDAANYGYTF
-,TRBV12-3/TRBV12-4,TRBJ1-2,hyperexpanded,TGTGCCAGCAGCTTTGGGCAAAACTATGGCTACACCTTC,CASSFGQNYGYTF
-,TRBV12-3/TRBV12-4,TRBJ1-2,large,TGTGCCAGCAGTTTAGACGCGGGTAACTATGGCTACACCTTC,CASSLDAGNYGYTF
-,TRBV12-3/TRBV12-4,TRBJ1-2,medium-sized,TGTGCCAGCAGTGCGTTCGGGGCTTATGGCTACACCTTC,CASSAFGAYGYTF
TRBD1,TRBV12-3/TRBV12-4,TRBJ1-2,large,TGTGCCAGCAGACAGGGGCAGGGGAACTATGGCTACACCTTC,CASRQGQGNYGYTF
-,TRBV12-3/TRBV12-4,TRBJ1-2,medium-sized,TGTGCCAGCAGTTTTGGGCGGAAAACAAACTATGGCTACACCTTC,CASSFGRKTNYGYTF
TRBD1,TRBV12-3/TRBV12-4,TRBJ1-2,many,TGTGCCAGCAGTTTTGACAGGGGCTATGGCTACACCTTC,CASSFDRGYGYTF
TRBD1,TRBV12-3/TRBV12-4,TRBJ1-2,many,TGTGCCAGCCGGTACAGGGGTAATGGCTACACCTTC,CASRYRGNGYTF
-,TRBV12-3/TRBV12-4,TRBJ1-2,medium-sized,TGTGCCAGCAGTTCCACAAGGGAGCTCCCCGCACGGGGTCCCTCTAACTATGGCTACACCTTC,CASSSTRELPARGPSNYGYTF
-,TRBV12-3/TRBV12-4,TRBJ1-2,large,TGTGCCAGCAGAACGACTAACTATGGCTACACCTTC,CASRTTNYGYTF
-,TRBV12-3/TRBV12-4,TRBJ1-2,medium-sized,TGTGCCAGCAGTGCGAACCGGGACAACTATGGCTACACCTTC,CASSANRDNYGYTF
-,TRBV12-3/TRBV12-4,TRBJ1-2,medium-sized,TGTGCCAGCAGTTTAGCGAGGACCGAAACTAACTATGGCTACACCTTC,CASSLARTETNYGYTF
-,TRBV12-3/TRBV12-4,TRBJ1-2,medium-sized,TGTGCCAGCAGCTCGGACGGTTTGTATGGCTACACCTTC,CASSSDGLYGYTF
-,TRBV12-3/TRBV12-4,TRBJ1-2,hyperexpanded,TGTGCCAGCAGTTTAACCAGGGTGAACTATGGCTACACCTTC,CASSLTRVNYGYTF
-,TRBV12-3/TRBV12-4,TRBJ1-2,large,TGTGCCAGCAGCCTCGGACAGAACTATGGCTACACCTTC,CASSLGQNYGYTF
-,TRBV12-3/TRBV12-4,TRBJ1-2,large,TGTGCCAGCAGTTTTAGAAGGGTCAACTATGGCTACACCTTC,CASSFRRVNYGYTF
TRBD1,TRBV12-3/TRBV12-4,TRBJ1-2,large,TGTGCCAGCAGTTTCCGACAGGGGTATAACTATGGCTACACCTTC,CASSFRQGYNYGYTF
TRBD1,TRBV12-3/TRBV12-4,TRBJ1-2,large,TGTGCCAGCAGTAACCGACAGGGATTCATCTATGGCTACACCTTC,CASSNRQGFIYGYTF
-,TRBV12-3/TRBV12-4,TRBJ1-2,large,TGTGCCAGCAGCGAGAAGTACTATGGCTACACCTTC,CASSEKYYGYTF
-,TRBV12-3/TRBV12-4,TRBJ1-2,many,TGTGCCAGCAGTGTCTCCAGGGTTGGCTACACCTTC,CASSVSRVGYTF
-,TRBV12-3/TRBV12-4,TRBJ1-2,medium-sized,TGTGCCAGCAGTTTAGACCCGGCCAGCCGGACCTATGGCTACACCTTC,CASSLDPASRTYGYTF
-,TRBV12-3/TRBV12-4,TRBJ1-2,medium-sized,TGTGCCAGCAGGCCAAACAGGAGGAACTATGGCTACACCTTC,CASRPNRRNYGYTF
-,TRBV12-3/TRBV12-4,TRBJ1-2,many,TGTGCCAGCAGCAAGACAGAAAACTATGGCTACACCTTC,CASSKTENYGYTF
-,TRBV12-3/TRBV12-4,TRBJ1-2,large,TGTGCCAGCAGTTTGGACATGGTTGAAGGCTACACCTTC,CASSLDMVEGYTF
-,TRBV12-3/TRBV12-4,TRBJ1-2,medium-sized,TGTGCCAGCAGTTTAAGTTTCTATGGCTACACCTTC,CASSLSFYGYTF